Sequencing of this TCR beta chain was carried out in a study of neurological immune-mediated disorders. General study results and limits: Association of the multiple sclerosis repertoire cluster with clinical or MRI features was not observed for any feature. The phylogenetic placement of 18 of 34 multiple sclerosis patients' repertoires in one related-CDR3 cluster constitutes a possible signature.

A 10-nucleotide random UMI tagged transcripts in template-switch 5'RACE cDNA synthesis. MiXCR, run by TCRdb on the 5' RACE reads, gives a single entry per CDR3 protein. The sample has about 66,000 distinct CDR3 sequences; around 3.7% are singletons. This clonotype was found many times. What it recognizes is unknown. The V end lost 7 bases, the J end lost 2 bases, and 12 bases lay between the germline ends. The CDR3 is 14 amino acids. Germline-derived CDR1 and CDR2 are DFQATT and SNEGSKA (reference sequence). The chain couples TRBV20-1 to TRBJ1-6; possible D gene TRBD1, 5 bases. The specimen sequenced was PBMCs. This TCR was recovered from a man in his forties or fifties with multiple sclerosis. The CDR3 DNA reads TGCAGTGGCACTCCAGGGACCTATAATTCACCCCTCCACTTT. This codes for CSGTPGTYNSPLHF.